The source of this TCR beta chain is a study of Ad26.COV2.S vaccination and SARS-CoV-2 variants (dated by TCRdb to about 2021). Regarding the complete study: Donors in the vaccine arm were drawn from COV1001, a phase I-IIa trial of Ad26.COV2.S in healthy adults that was multicentre, randomized, double-blind and placebo-controlled. Dosing of Ad26.COV2.S was intramuscular, at either 5x10^10 or 1x10^11 viral particles, delivered as one shot or as two shots spaced 56 days apart. The specificity and breadth of SARS-CoV-2-reactive T cell receptors after Ad26.COV2.S vaccination were assessed by TCRbeta repertoire sequencing. The TCR-sequenced set comprised around 30 samples: some 20 Ad26.COV2.S vaccine recipients, 5 placebo recipients and 8 SARS-CoV-2 convalescent individuals. Trial participants were randomized into five groups of five, in which low-dose or high-dose Ad26.COV2.S was given once or twice, or placebo was given on both occasions. Throughout the experiments and outcome assessment, investigators stayed blinded to trial group allocation. Broader findings and caveats from the paper: Spike-specific TCR breadth was higher in Ad26.COV2.S recipients than in placebo recipients (P = 0.0014). It was noted by the authors that total T cell responses may have been underestimated by the TCR breadth and depth analyses. Non-spike TCR breadth was comparable between vaccine and placebo recipients, consistent with the vaccine containing only spike. Substantial breadth of spike-specific CD8+ and CD4+ T cell responses was reported after vaccination. The study was not powered for comparison of responses between vaccine doses or regimens.

The immunoSEQ Assay was the method used to sequence TCRbeta CDR3 regions. After extraction, genomic DNA underwent amplification by bias-controlled multiplex PCR, followed by high-throughput sequencing. On the authors' methods: To quantify the absolute abundance of each unique TCRbeta CDR3 region, sequences were collapsed and filtered. T cell fraction was estimated by normalizing TCRbeta template counts to usable DNA, with usable DNA measured through amplification of reference genes found in all nucleated cells. Repertoire TCRs were annotated as SARS-CoV-2-specific when V gene, CDR3 amino acid sequence and J gene were exactly matched to a known reactive TCR set. The reference SARS-CoV-2 TCR set was obtained from MIRA and was filtered for enrichment in COVID-19-positive ImmuneCODE repertoires, whereby public or cross-reactive TCRs were removed. Using the MIRA antigens, annotated TCRs were further analysed by specific ORF or by position within an ORF. Breadth was defined as annotated unique rearrangements over total unique productive rearrangements; depth was the summed frequency of those rearrangements. Group comparisons of TCR breadth used two-sided Wilcoxon rank-sum tests. TCRdb re-hosts the immuneACCESS table, in-frame sequences only. Its copies lack some clones; in the studies checked, an unresolved V gene accounts for under half of them, and the cause for the rest is not known. V and J calls and clone size are given by that table; D and trimming were obtained from the DNA. The sample table holds some 330,000 clones, of which under 90% were seen once. Around 5% of the sample comes from the top ten.

Concerning this clone: The specificity of this receptor is unknown. No much larger clone is present one base from it, and per-base qualities are unavailable.

This specimen's treatment or condition label, interpreted: 19 received Ad26.COV2.S at low or high dose, single or two shots; roughly five received placebo; per-sample allocation not given. For vaccine and placebo recipients, the sequenced repertoires came from samples collected on day 63 after the first injection. Cohort 1b enrolled roughly 25 adults aged 18-55 years at a single site in Boston, USA, between 29 July and 7 August 2020. As a vaccine, Ad26.COV2.S was a replication-incompetent adenovirus type 26 vector that expressed a prefusion-stabilized SARS-CoV-2 spike protein derived from the original Wuhan strain. Relative to germline, V is missing 6 bases and J is missing 4 bases, with 11 bases of the junction outside any gene match. CDR1 and CDR2, per the germline V gene, are SGHVS and FQNEAQ. Counted from cysteine to phenylalanine, this CDR3 has 17 amino acids. Of all the DNA, just the CDR3 is kept, 51 bases in frame from base 1.

This clonotype was sampled from a person between 18 and 60 years old who received the Ad26.COV2.S COVID-19 vaccine or a placebo. The rearranged segments are TRBV7-8 and TRBJ2-3, with 12 bases aligning to TRBD2. Here the sequenced sample was peripheral blood, taken in a trial of Ad26.COV2.S vaccine versus placebo. The nucleotides are TGTGCCAGCAGAGGCGGGGGGACTAGCGGGCGAGCAGATACGCAGTATTTT. Translated, this is CASRGGGTSGRADTQYF.